This T cell receptor beta chain is from a study of blood T cell repertoires in COVID-19. Per the original methods: Reference gene primer amplification gave nucleated cell count estimates. Method: immunoSEQ multiplex PCR; TCRdb's copy keeps in-frame clones and lacks some. The V and J calls and clone size were taken over from that table, and D and trimming were inferred from the DNA. The sample consists of around 450,000 clones, nearly 90% of them appearing once. CDR1 SGHRS and CDR2 YFSETQ come from the germline V gene. Between the trimmed V and J ends, which lost 4 bases and 1 base, there was a span of 8 bases. The CDR3 is made up of 13 amino acids. Assignment of participants to cohorts was predicated upon participant-reported clinical history.

The receptor comes from a woman between 18 and 30 years old with acute COVID-19. The source material was PBMCs or T cells enriched from blood (not recorded which). The genes are TRBV5-1 and TRBJ2-5; maybe TRBD1 (6 bases). CDR3 loop: CASSQTGQETQYF. As DNA, the CDR3 is TGCGCCAGCAGCCAGACAGGCCAAGAGACCCAGTACTTC. Filled out from reference TRBV5-1 and TRBJ2-5, the complete variable domain reads KAGVTQTPRYLIKTRGQQVTLSCSPISGHRSVSWYQQTPGQGLQFLFEYFSETQRNKGNFPGRFSGRQFSNSRSEMNVSTLELGDSALYLCASSQTGQETQYFGPGTRLLVL.